The present TCR beta chain was sequenced within a study of T cell repertoires in ileal Crohn's disease. Study-level findings and limits: Active smokers at surgery had more clonal expansions than non-smokers.

V was pared by 3 bases and J by 7 bases, with 6 bases of the junction left unmatched. CDR1 is WSHSY, CDR2 SAAADI, per germline. This CDR3 comprises 15 residues. Clones were sequenced by immunoSEQ multiplex PCR, and TCRdb holds only the in-frame ones, with some missing. The sample has about 15,000 clones; 70% to 90% are singletons. In its sample, this clone was seen once. Antigen specificity is unknown. The chain joins TRBV10-2 to TRBJ1-6; the match to TRBD1 covers 7 bases. The receptor was derived from an adult with Crohn's disease. Sample: ileal tissue. This CDR3 is CASSDPGQPNSPLHF. In DNA, the CDR3 is TGCGCCAGCAGTGATCCGGGACAGCCCAATTCACCCCTCCACTTT.